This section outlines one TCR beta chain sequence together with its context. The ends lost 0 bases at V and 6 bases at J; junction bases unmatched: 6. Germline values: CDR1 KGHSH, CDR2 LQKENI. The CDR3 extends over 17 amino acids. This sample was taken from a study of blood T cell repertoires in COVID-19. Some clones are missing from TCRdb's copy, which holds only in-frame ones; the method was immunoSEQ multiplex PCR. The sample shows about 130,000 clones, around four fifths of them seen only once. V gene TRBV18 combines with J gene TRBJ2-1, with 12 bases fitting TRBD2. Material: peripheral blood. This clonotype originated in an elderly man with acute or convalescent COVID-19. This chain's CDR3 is CASSPPRLAGALNEQFF. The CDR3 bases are TGTGCCAGCTCACCACCACGACTAGCGGGGGCCCTCAATGAGCAGTTCTTC.